A single sample is the source of the 16 T cell receptor beta chains below, sequenced in a study of shared clonotypes between healthy human individuals. Only in-frame clones appear in the TCRdb table, and some are missing; sequencing was by immunoSEQ multiplex PCR. This sample has about 2.1 million clones, with more than 85% found just once. Terminally differentiated effector memory CD45RA+ cells were left out of the naive CD8 fraction, which was CD45RO-negative and positively selected for CCR7. What was sequenced was naive CD8+ T cells from PBMCs. The receptors originated from a man aged 18 to 30 in good health. Some clones in this sample may be carry-over from other donors' samples.

This chain uses TRBV9 with TRBJ2-7; 7 bases line up with TRBD2. This CDR3 spans 15 amino acids. Germline V CDR1 and CDR2: SGDLS, YYNGEE. V trimming: 0 bases; J trimming: 4 bases; junction bases outside the gene matches: 7. CDR3 region: CASSVAWGGGYEQYF. The CDR3 bases are TGTGCCAGCAGCGTAGCGTGGGGGGGAGGTTACGAGCAGTACTTC.

This clone was counted only a few times. Distinct nucleotide sequences in the sample also encode this CDR3. The genes are TRBV9 and TRBJ2-3; D might be TRBD2 (6 bases). V lost 0 bases and J lost 6, with 8 bases in between. Germline V lookup: CDR1 SGDLS, CDR2 YYNGEE. CDR3 length: 13 amino acids. The CDR3 region is CASSVGRADTQYF. CDR3 bases: TGTGCCAGCAGCGTAGGGAGGGCCGATACGCAGTATTTT.

The V and J genes are TRBV7-2 and TRBJ1-5; D call uncertain. Between the trimmed V and J ends, which lost 1 base and 2 bases, there was a span of 9 bases. Germline assignment: CDR1 SGHTA and CDR2 FQGNSA. The CDR3 length is 15 residues. The CDR3, as DNA: TGTGCCAGCAGCTTAGATCCGATCGGCAATCAGCCCCAGCATTTT. Amino acids: CASSLDPIGNQPQHF.

The rearrangement uses TRBV5-6 and TRBJ1-2; D is uncertain. Germline CDR1 reads SGHDT; CDR2 reads YYEEEE. The CDR3 loop spans 15 amino acids. V shed 1 base and J shed 3 bases, with 13 bases lying between them. The CDR3 DNA is TGTGCCAGCAGCTTGTTGTTGGGCACCCACTATGGCTACACCTTC. As protein: CASSLLLGTHYGYTF.

The V gene is TRBV11-2, the J gene TRBJ1-1; D might be TRBD1 (6 bases). CDR1 and CDR2 (germline): SGHAT, FQNNGV. Trimming removed 5 bases from V and 0 bases from J, with 13 bases in between. CDR3 length: 15 amino acids. This CDR3 is CASSQHRAMNTEAFF. The CDR3 bases are TGTGCCAGCAGCCAGCACAGGGCAATGAACACTGAAGCTTTCTTT. The full variable domain, in which reference TRBV11-2 and TRBJ1-1 provide the parts outside the CDR3, is EAGVAQSPRYKIIEKRQSVAFWCNPISGHATLYWYQQILGQGPKLLIQFQNNGVVDDSQLPKDRFSAERLKGVDSTLKIQPAKLEDSAVYLCASSQHRAMNTEAFFGQGTRLTVV.

J is TRBJ2-5 and V is TRBV4-3; 11 bases align to TRBD2. Trimming at V came to 4 bases and at J to 1 base, leaving 2 bases not matched to a gene. Germline V gives CDR1 LGHNA, CDR2 YSLEER. This CDR3 region has 15 residues. The CDR3 DNA sequence: TGCGCCAGCAGCCCCGGACTAGCGGGCCAAGAGACCCAGTACTTC. Protein: CASSPGLAGQETQYF.

V and J are TRBV6-1 and TRBJ2-1; no reliable D call. V lost 5 bases and J lost 0, with 8 bases in between. The CDR3 is made up of 14 amino acids. Germline CDR1 is MNHNS and CDR2 is SASEGT. CDR3 residues: CASSLSFSYNEQFF. As DNA, the CDR3 is TGTGCCAGCAGTCTCAGCTTCTCCTACAATGAGCAGTTCTTC.

The chain links TRBV7-9 to TRBJ1-2, with D unclear. From germline, CDR1 is SEHNR and CDR2 FQNEAQ (reference sequence). V was cut by 0 bases and J by 2 bases, with 7 bases left in between. The CDR3 has 14 residues. CDR3 in amino acids: CASSLASENYGYTF. The CDR3 DNA reads as TGTGCCAGCAGCTTAGCTTCCGAGAACTATGGCTACACCTTC.

This clone was detected only once. The chain combines TRBV28 with TRBJ1-3, with 7 bases identical to TRBD1. CDR3 length: 17 residues. The V gene's germline CDR1 is MDHEN and CDR2 SYDVKM. The J segment lost 3 bases and the V segment lost 5 bases, leaving 13 bases of the junction unmatched. CDR3 DNA sequence: TGTGCCAGCAGTCCCCACACCGCCAGGGGGGTTGGAAACACCATATATTTT. Translating it yields CASSPHTARGVGNTIYF.

The chain carries TRBV7-2 and TRBJ2-1; the match to TRBD2 covers 10 bases. The V and J ends lost 4 bases and 1 base, in that order; junction bases with no gene match: 7. The CDR3 sequence is 17 residues long. Germline-derived CDR1 and CDR2 are SGHTA and FQGNSA. DNA for the CDR3: TGTGCCAGCAGCTACGGACTAGCGGTATTTTCCTACAATGAGCAGTTCTTC. Its translation is CASSYGLAVFSYNEQFF.

The chain recombines TRBV19 with TRBJ2-7, with 8 positions matching TRBD1. Germline assignment: CDR1 LNHDA and CDR2 SQIVND (reference sequence). The junction had 9 bases not matched to a gene; V was cut back by 6 bases and J by 2 bases. This CDR3 region has 15 residues. CDR3 sequence reads: CASRIGSGGTYEQYF. CDR3 bases: TGTGCCAGTAGAATCGGTTCAGGGGGCACCTACGAGCAGTACTTC.

The genes are TRBV23-1 and TRBJ1-2, with a possible D match to TRBD1 (5 bases). TRBV23-1 has ORF status, its function being uncertain. Trimming removed 8 bases from V and 7 bases from J, with 17 bases in between. CDR3 size: 13 residues. For the CDR3, the DNA is TGCGCCAGCTTCCCTAGGGGTACCCCTGGCTACACCTTC. Amino acids: CASFPRGTPGYTF.

This chain joins TRBV28 and TRBJ2-7, with 8 bases identical to TRBD2. This CDR3 comprises 15 residues. Losses at the gene ends were 5 bases for V and 4 bases for J; bases not matched to a gene: 10. Germline assignment: CDR1 MDHEN and CDR2 SYDVKM. The CDR3 reads CASSLQREINYEQYF. DNA of the CDR3: TGTGCCAGCAGTCTTCAGCGGGAGATAAATTACGAGCAGTACTTC.

The chain uses TRBV19 and TRBJ1-2; 7 bases line up with TRBD1. Trimming removed 5 bases from V and 6 bases from J; junction bases left unmatched: 12. The CDR3 runs to 15 residues. CDR1 and CDR2 (germline): LNHDA, SQIVND (reference sequence). CDR3 protein: CASSARADRKDGYTF. CDR3 sequence (DNA): TGTGCCAGTAGTGCCCGAGCGGACAGGAAAGATGGCTACACCTTC.

The chain uses TRBV5-1 and TRBJ2-1, with 9 bases that match TRBD2. V gave up 4 bases and J gave up 6 bases; unmatched junction bases: 5. Germline lookup yields CDR1 SGHRS and CDR2 YFSETQ. This CDR3 contains 14 residues. The CDR3 loop reads CASSPSGIFNEQFF. The CDR3 nucleotides read TGCGCCAGCAGCCCTAGCGGGATCTTCAATGAGCAGTTCTTC.

This chain connects TRBV19 to TRBJ2-2; D is undetermined. V lost 3 bases and J lost 9, with 17 bases in between. The CDR3 contains 15 residues. In germline, CDR1 is LNHDA, CDR2 SQIVND (reference sequence). The CDR3 DNA reads as TGTGCCAGTAGTATGACCCACGCCCCCATGCGGGAGCTGTTTTTT. Translation: CASSMTHAPMRELFF. Together with reference TRBV19 and TRBJ2-2, the CDR3 gives the full variable domain: DGGITQSPKYLFRKEGQNVTLSCEQNLNHDAMYWYRQDPGQGLRLIYYSQIVNDFQKGDIAEGYSVSREKKESFPLTVTSAQKNPTAFYLCASSMTHAPMRELFFGEGSRLTVL.